The entry below gives a single T cell receptor (beta chain) sequence along with its context. The antigen is undetermined. The data stem from a study of regulatory T cells in long-lasting Graves disease. Study-wide background: Antithyroid drug use was under 3 months in newly diagnosed Graves' patients. Overall study findings and caveats: Only peripheral blood was studied, not thyroid tissue. It is possible that accuracy was reduced by the small size of the sample.

The CDR3 has 14 amino acids. Trimming cost V 6 bases and J 2 bases; bases outside gene matches: 5. Germline V gene data show CDR1 as WSHSY and CDR2 as SAAADI. Indicated time point: newly diagnosed GD, antithyroid drugs for less than 3 months. Extracted PBMC RNA gave rise to the TCR library. Building of the TCR beta libraries involved iRepertoire HTBI primers and Arm-PCR of CDR3 regions. TCRdb redid the calling of the multiplex PCR reads with MiXCR, one entry per CDR3 protein. The repertoire consists of roughly 420,000 distinct CDR3 sequences, with about 14% occurring once and the leading ten covering about a sixth. These data were also filed under a second study, of T cells in Graves' hyperthyroidism and ophthalmopathy.

The chain carries TRBV10-2 and TRBJ2-3; 7 nucleotides agree with TRBD2. This TCR came from a woman between 45 and 65 years old with Graves disease. The sequences come from peripheral blood mononuclear cells (PBMCs), collected at new diagnosis, from a patient treated with antithyroid drugs. The chain's CDR3 is CASRDLADTDTQYF. The CDR3 nucleotides are TGCGCCAGCAGGGATCTAGCGGACACAGATACGCAGTATTTT.